Following are 15 T cell receptor beta chains from one sample sequenced in a study of T cell responses to AZD1222 COVID-19 vaccine. The data were produced by immunoSEQ multiplex PCR, yet TCRdb's version contains in-frame clones alone and is incomplete. This sample has tens of thousands of clones, with approximately 83% found just once. This specimen was peripheral blood, taken 28 days after the second AZD1222 dose. The receptors stem from an adult who received the AZD1222 COVID-19 vaccine.

The chain combines TRBV5-1 with TRBJ2-2; 7 nucleotides line up with TRBD2. The V gene's germline CDR1 is SGHRS and CDR2 YFSETQ. After removal of 3 bases from V and 1 base from J, the junction contained 6 bases not matched to a gene. CDR3 length equals 16 residues. DNA for the CDR3: TGCGCCAGCAGCTATCACGGGGGGAAGAACACCGGGGAGCTGTTTTTT. This encodes CASSYHGGKNTGELFF.

The chain links TRBV5-6 to TRBJ1-1; possible D gene TRBD1, 6 bases. The V end lost 2 bases, the J end lost 1 base, and 9 bases lay between the germline ends. This CDR3 has 14 amino acids. Germline V lookup: CDR1 SGHDT, CDR2 YYEEEE. CDR3 sequence: CASSFETGNTEAFF. The CDR3 DNA is TGTGCCAGCAGCTTCGAGACAGGGAACACTGAAGCTTTCTTT.

V gene TRBV5-1 combines with J gene TRBJ2-1; tentatively, D is TRBD2 (7 bases). Germline CDR1 is SGHRS and CDR2 is YFSETQ. CDR3 length: 16 amino acids. The V end was cut by 4 bases, the J end by 5 bases, with 19 bases between. The CDR3, as DNA: TGCGCCAGCAGCCTAGAGGGGGGGATTTTGGACAATGAGCAGTTCTTC. Residues: CASSLEGGILDNEQFF.

Details on this clone: Other DNA sequences within the sample encode an identical CDR3. CDR3 amino acids: CASSIGGGTGRPQHF. The CDR3 DNA sequence: TGTGCCAGTAGTATAGGGGGCGGGACAGGCCGTCCCCAGCATTTT. The genes are TRBV19 and TRBJ1-5, with 8 positions matching TRBD1. V shed 1 base and J 10 bases; nucleotides not matched to a gene: 9. Germline V lookup: CDR1 LNHDA, CDR2 SQIVND (reference sequence). The CDR3 contains 15 residues.

The chain links TRBV19 to TRBJ2-7, with 12 bases fitting TRBD2. Germline assignment: CDR1 LNHDA and CDR2 SQIVND (reference sequence). The V gene end was trimmed by 6 bases and the J gene end by 3 bases; junction bases not matched to a gene: 9. The CDR3 covers 16 residues. CDR3 in amino acids: CASSSRGLAGNYEQYF. The CDR3 nucleotides read TGTGCCAGTAGCTCTCGTGGACTAGCGGGGAACTACGAGCAGTACTTC.

This chain connects TRBV19 to TRBJ1-6; a weak D match, TRBD1 (5 bases). Germline lookup yields CDR1 LNHDA and CDR2 SQIVND (reference sequence). Trimming took off 11 bases at V and 3 bases at J, with 8 bases between the two ends. The CDR3 sequence is 12 residues long. As DNA, the CDR3 is TGTGCCTCAGGGTACTATAATTCACCCCTCCACTTT. Amino acid sequence: CASGYYNSPLHF.

This chain joins TRBV4-1 and TRBJ2-5; D is ambiguous. V lost 1 base and J 5 bases, leaving 11 bases between the germline ends. Germline CDR1 is MGHRA and CDR2 is YSYEKL. This CDR3 comprises 14 residues. CDR3 in DNA: TGCGCCAGCAGCCAAGGGTCCTCCCTGGAGACCCAGTACTTC. Amino acids: CASSQGSSLETQYF.

The chain recombines TRBV6-1 with TRBJ2-3; D perhaps matches TRBD2 (7 bases). Germline assignment: CDR1 MNHNS and CDR2 SASEGT. V lost 0 bases, J lost 3 bases, and 16 bases lay in between. CDR3 length: 17 residues. Here the CDR3 reads CASSEALGGVITDTQYF. CDR3 in DNA: TGTGCCAGCAGTGAAGCGCTAGGGGGGGTGATTACAGATACGCAGTATTTT.

V is TRBV5-6 and J is TRBJ2-2, with unresolved D. The CDR3 covers 12 residues. Trimming pared 1 base from V and 4 bases from J, leaving 2 bases between. Germline V gene data show CDR1 as SGHDT and CDR2 as YYEEEE. The CDR3 sequence: CASSLSTGELFF. The CDR3 DNA is TGTGCCAGCAGCTTGAGCACCGGGGAGCTGTTTTTT.

The V gene is TRBV21-1, the J gene TRBJ1-5; the table's D call, TRBD1, has no DNA check behind it. TRBV21-1 is termed a pseudogene. The CDR3 is 18 amino acids. CDR3 amino acids: CASSKPQVPTTSNQPQHF. CDR3 nucleotide sequence: TGTGCCAGCAGCAAACCACAGGTCCCGACAACAAGCAATCAGCCCCAGCATTTT.

This rearrangement joins TRBV20-1 to TRBJ2-7; TRBD1 aligns across 10 bases. Losses at the gene ends were 3 bases for V and 2 bases for J; bases not matched to a gene: 4. Germline-derived CDR1 and CDR2 are DFQATT and SNEGSKA (reference sequence). This CDR3 is 14 amino acids long. Written as DNA, the CDR3 is TGCAGTGCTAGTGACAGGGGGCATCCCTACGAGCAGTACTTC. It encodes CSASDRGHPYEQYF.

This chain uses TRBV15 with TRBJ2-2; D ambiguous. Germline V gene data show CDR1 as LNHNV and CDR2 as YYDKDF (reference sequence). This CDR3 region has 17 residues. The V and J ends lost 1 base and 0 bases respectively, with 12 bases between them. The DNA of the CDR3 is TGTGCCACCAGCAGAGGGCTACGGTTCGCGAACACCGGGGAGCTGTTTTTT. The encoded protein is CATSRGLRFANTGELFF.

V is TRBV10-3 and J is TRBJ1-1; no clear D. This CDR3 is built from 14 residues. V lost 6 bases, J lost 0 bases, and 11 bases lay in between. Germline values: CDR1 ENHRY, CDR2 SYGVKD. The CDR3 sequence is CAIRDGLVNTEAFF. CDR3 coding DNA: TGTGCCATCAGAGATGGACTGGTGAACACTGAAGCTTTCTTT.

This clone was seen just once. The CDR3 protein is CASSFYTGSYEQYF. The CDR3 bases are TGCGCCAGCAGCTTCTATACCGGATCCTACGAGCAGTACTTC. This chain connects TRBV5-1 to TRBJ2-7; D call uncertain. The V gene's germline CDR1 is SGHRS and CDR2 YFSETQ. The V end lost 2 bases, the J end lost 1 base, and 10 bases lay between the germline ends. This CDR3 has 14 residues.

The chain carries TRBV2 and TRBJ2-5; TRBD1 might be the D (5 bases). With 6 bases removed from V and 2 bases from J, the gap between germline ends came to 16 bases. This CDR3 region has 15 residues. Germline lookup yields CDR1 SNHLY and CDR2 FYNNEI. This CDR3 is CASRVHLNRQETQYF. For the CDR3, the DNA is TGTGCCAGCAGAGTTCATTTGAACAGGCAAGAGACCCAGTACTTC.